This T cell receptor (beta chain) appears in the sequencing data of a study of blood T cell repertoires in COVID-19. Produced via immunoSEQ multiplex PCR; TCRdb's table is partial and in-frame only. This table holds 100,000 to 150,000 clones, approximately 80% found once. The source of this sequence is a man between 35 and 55 years old with active or convalescent COVID-19. Sequencing input: peripheral blood.

The CDR3 sequence: CASRTGDYNEQFF. The CDR3 bases are TGTGCCTCGAGGACGGGGGACTACAATGAGCAGTTCTTC. V usage is TRBV30 and J usage is TRBJ2-1; possible D gene TRBD2, 6 bases. Germline-derived CDR1 and CDR2 are GTSNPN and SVGIG (reference sequence). The V gene lost 7 bases and the J gene lost 3 bases, with 13 bases spanning the gap. The CDR3 has 13 amino acids. Full variable domain (remainder filled in from reference TRBV30 and TRBJ2-1): SQTIHQWPATLVQPVGSPLSLECTVEGTSNPNLYWYRQAAGRGLQLLFYSVGIGQISSEVPQNLSASRPQDRQFILSSKKLLLSDSGFYLCASRTGDYNEQFFGPGTRLTVL.